Here is one T cell receptor beta chain with its context. The assay was immunoSEQ multiplex PCR, and TCRdb's table has in-frame clones only and misses some. The repertoire holds hundreds of thousands of clones, with around 91% as singletons. This entry belongs to a study of blood T cell repertoires in COVID-19. Background on the study: The United States, Italy and Spain provided the acute and convalescent COVID-19 samples.

The receptor was derived from a woman younger than 35 who had recovered from COVID-19. The specimen sequenced was peripheral blood.

CDR3 sequence reads: CASSPTDGSGNTIYF. The DNA of the CDR3 is TGTGCCAGCTCACCAACAGACGGCTCTGGAAACACCATATATTTT. The chain employs TRBV18 and TRBJ1-3; D call uncertain. The length of the CDR3 is 15 residues. CDR1 and CDR2 (germline): KGHSH, LQKENI. The V end was cut by 2 bases, the J end by 0 bases, with 8 bases between.